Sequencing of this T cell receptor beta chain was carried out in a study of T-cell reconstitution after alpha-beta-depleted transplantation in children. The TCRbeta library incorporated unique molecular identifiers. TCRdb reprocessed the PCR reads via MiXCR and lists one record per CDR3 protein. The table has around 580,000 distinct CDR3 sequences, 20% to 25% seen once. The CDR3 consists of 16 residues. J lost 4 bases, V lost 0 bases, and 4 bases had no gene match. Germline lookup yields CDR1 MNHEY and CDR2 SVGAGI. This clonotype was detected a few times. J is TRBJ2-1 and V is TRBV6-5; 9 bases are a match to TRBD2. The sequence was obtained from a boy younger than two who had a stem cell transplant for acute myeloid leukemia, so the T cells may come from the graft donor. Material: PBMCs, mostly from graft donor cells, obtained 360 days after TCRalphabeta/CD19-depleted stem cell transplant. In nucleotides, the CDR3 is TGTGCCAGCAGTTACTCGTCGGGACTAGCTTACAATGAGCAGTTCTTC. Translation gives CASSYSSGLAYNEQFF.